This T cell receptor (beta chain) was found in a study of beta chain features in type 1 diabetes. General study results and limits: Type 1 diabetes patients had TCRB CDR3s that were shorter (moderately but significantly so) in all four CD4+ subsets. The similarity of naive, central memory and Treg TCRB repertoires appeared greater among patients than among healthy donors. A potential PCR bias toward shorter templates would be equal in patient and control samples.

Comments on this clone: The antigen is undetermined.

Germline CDR1 reads MDHEN; CDR2 reads SYDVKM. The CDR3 loop spans 17 amino acids. The V segment lost 2 bases and the J segment 2 bases; nucleotides outside the gene matches: 9. Investigators reverse transcribed all isolated RNA, so they sequenced expressed TCRB transcripts. Produced via immunoSEQ multiplex PCR; TCRdb's table is partial and in-frame only. The sample shows 860,000 or so clones, 15% to 20% of them seen only once. The source of this sequence is a woman younger than 35 in good health. This sequence joins TRBV28 and TRBJ1-5, with 7 bases identical to TRBD1. Sequenced material: naive CD4+ T cells from blood. CDR3 sequence (DNA): TGTGCCAGCAGTTTACCCAGACAGGGTGTGGGCAATCAGCCCCAGCATTTT. It is translated as CASSLPRQGVGNQPQHF. Complete variable domain (other parts from reference TRBV28 and TRBJ1-5): DVKVTQSSRYLVKRTGEKVFLECVQDMDHENMFWYRQDPGLGLRLIYFSYDVKMKEKGDIPEGYSVSREKKERFSLILESASTNQTSMYLCASSLPRQGVGNQPQHFGDGTRLSIL.